A single sample gave rise to the 30 T cell receptor beta chains below, sequenced in a study of T cell responses to AZD1222 COVID-19 vaccine (dated by TCRdb to the early 2020s). This sample's time point label indicates: baseline before first vaccination. Receptors were amplified or captured by the immunoSEQ multiplex PCR assay. TCRdb mirrors the immuneACCESS table, restricted to in-frame sequences. Some clones are absent from its copies; in checked studies, under half trace to an unresolved V gene, and the reason for the others is unknown. The sample table records roughly 100,000 clones; approximately 90% of these occur just once. Around 3.1% of the sample is held by the ten biggest clonotypes. The specimen was peripheral blood, collected on day 0 of AZD1222 vaccination. The receptor set was obtained from an adult in good health.

This chain connects TRBV7-6 to TRBJ2-3, with TRBD2 matching 8 bases. Germline values: CDR1 SGHVS, CDR2 FNYEAQ. The CDR3 is 14 residues long. The V segment lost 4 bases and the J segment 4 bases; nucleotides outside the gene matches: 4. The CDR3 region has the DNA TGTGCCAGCAGCTCAGGACTAGCCCCAGATACGCAGTATTTT. It codes for CASSSGLAPDTQYF.

The chain has TRBV7-6 and TRBJ1-2; 7 positions agree with TRBD1. The CDR3 extends over 15 amino acids. V lost 4 bases to trimming and J lost 4 bases; unmatched junction nucleotides: 9. Germline CDR1 is SGHVS and CDR2 is FNYEAQ. This chain's CDR3 is CASSSTTGSVYGYTF. In DNA form, the CDR3 reads TGTGCCAGCAGCTCCACGACAGGGTCGGTCTATGGCTACACCTTC.

The V call is TRBV12-3 or TRBV12-4, the J call TRBJ1-1; D is possibly TRBD1 (6 bases). This CDR3 has 13 residues. V was trimmed by 7 bases and J by 1 base, leaving 10 bases between them. The CDR3 sequence is CASKGGRNTEAFF. The CDR3 region has the DNA TGTGCCAGCAAGGGGGGGAGGAACACTGAAGCTTTCTTT.

The genes are TRBV27 and TRBJ2-1; 7 bases match TRBD1. The CDR3 consists of 14 residues. The germline gives CDR1 MNHEY, CDR2 SMNVEV (reference sequence). V gave up 4 bases and J gave up 6 bases; unmatched junction bases: 6. The DNA of the CDR3 is TGTGCCAGCAGTTCGAGGGACAGCATCAATGAGCAGTTCTTC. Translation: CASSSRDSINEQFF.

This chain joins TRBV5-1 and TRBJ2-2; maybe TRBD1 (5 bases). Germline CDR1 is SGHRS and CDR2 is YFSETQ. The length of the CDR3 is 16 residues. Trimming shortened V by 0 bases and J by 8 bases, and 17 bases separated the two germline ends. The CDR3 protein is CASSLAGPRQGGELFF. The DNA of the CDR3 is TGCGCCAGCAGCTTGGCCGGGCCGCGCCAGGGAGGGGAGCTGTTTTTT. The full variable domain, rest sourced from reference TRBV5-1 and TRBJ2-2, is KAGVTQTPRYLIKTRGQQVTLSCSPISGHRSVSWYQQTPGQGLQFLFEYFSETQRNKGNFPGRFSGRQFSNSRSEMNVSTLELGDSALYLCASSLAGPRQGGELFFGEGSRLTVL.

The rearrangement links TRBV5-1 to TRBJ2-2, with 7 bases that match TRBD1. In germline, CDR1 is SGHRS, CDR2 YFSETQ. The junction had 4 bases not matched to a gene; V was cut back by 5 bases and J by 6 bases. CDR3 length: 13 residues. CDR3 DNA sequence: TGCGCCAGCAGTGGGACAGTGGCCGGGGAGCTGTTTTTT. This codes for CASSGTVAGELFF.

Comments on this clone: The junction departs from germline at one end; a sequencing error may be responsible. The rearrangement links TRBV5-1 to TRBJ2-5; tentatively, D is TRBD1 or TRBD2 (5 bases each). The CDR3 sequence is 17 residues long. Germline CDR1 reads SGHRS; CDR2 reads YFSETQ. The CDR3 DNA sequence: TGTGCCAGCAGCCCGGGACGTATTACAGTCTACCAAGAGACCCAGTACTTC. Translated, it gives CASSPGRITVYQETQYF.

The V call is TRBV30, the J call TRBJ1-6; 8 bases line up with TRBD1. This CDR3 comprises 15 residues. V lost 2 bases and J lost 7; bases outside the gene matches: 7. Germline V CDR1 and CDR2: GTSNPN, SVGIG (reference sequence). CDR3 region: CAWSSDRVGNSPLHF. The CDR3 bases are TGTGCCTGGAGTTCGGACAGGGTTGGCAATTCACCCCTCCACTTT.

The chain couples TRBV4-1 to TRBJ2-1; TRBD1 or TRBD2 may be the D gene (5 bases each). The germline V and J ends were trimmed by 3 bases and 6 bases, with 18 bases remaining between them. This CDR3 comprises 16 residues. Germline V gene data show CDR1 as MGHRA and CDR2 as YSYEKL. The CDR3 DNA reads as TGCGCCAGCAGCCAGCCCCTAAACTCAGGGAGCAATGAGCAGTTCTTC. Its protein product is CASSQPLNSGSNEQFF.

The rearrangement links TRBV9 to TRBJ2-2; 15 bases fit TRBD2. Trimming removed 4 bases from V and 6 bases from J; junction bases left unmatched: 4. This CDR3 has 16 amino acids. Germline CDR1 reads SGDLS; CDR2 reads YYNGEE. CDR3 nucleotide sequence: TGTGCCAGCAGCAAGGGACTAGCGGGGGGACCCGGGGAGCTGTTTTTT. This encodes CASSKGLAGGPGELFF.

A few counts support this clone. The J gene is TRBJ2-6, the V gene TRBV7-2, with D hard to call. Trimming stripped 1 base from V and 2 bases from J, with 6 bases between. Germline assignment: CDR1 SGHTA and CDR2 FQGNSA. The CDR3 is 15 amino acids. The CDR3 spells CASSLVQTGANVLTF. CDR3 nucleotides: TGTGCCAGCAGCTTAGTCCAGACTGGGGCCAACGTCCTGACTTTC.

V and J are TRBV9 and TRBJ1-2, with D uncertain. Germline CDR1 is SGDLS and CDR2 is YYNGEE. CDR3 size: 13 residues. Trimming stripped 2 bases from V and 4 bases from J, with 9 bases between. The chain's CDR3 is CASSVGNTYGYTF. CDR3 DNA: TGTGCCAGCAGCGTGGGTAACACCTATGGCTACACCTTC. Supplemented by reference TRBV9 and TRBJ1-2, the full variable domain reads DSGVTQTPKHLITATGQRVTLRCSPRSGDLSVYWYQQSLDQGLQFLIQYYNGEERAKGNILERFSAQQFPDLHSELNLSSLELGDSALYFCASSVGNTYGYTFGSGTRLTVV.

The chain couples TRBV5-4 to TRBJ2-1, with 8 bases lining up with TRBD2. With 1 base clipped from V and 4 bases from J, the junction kept 4 bases outside the gene matches. The CDR3 length is 15 residues. Per germline, CDR1 SGHNT and CDR2 YYREEE (reference sequence). The CDR3 loop reads CASSLKLADYNEQFF. For the CDR3, the DNA is TGTGCCAGCAGCTTGAAACTAGCGGATTACAATGAGCAGTTCTTC.

The rearrangement joins TRBV19 to TRBJ1-5; TRBD1 matches at 7 bases. The germline gives CDR1 LNHDA, CDR2 SQIVND (reference sequence). This CDR3 comprises 14 residues. With 2 bases clipped from V and 7 bases from J, the junction kept 5 bases outside the gene matches. In DNA, the CDR3 is TGTGCCAGTAGTATACAGGGGGTCGGGCAGCCCCAGCATTTT. It encodes CASSIQGVGQPQHF.

V gene TRBV7-2 combines with J gene TRBJ1-2, with D maybe TRBD1 (5 bases). The V and J ends lost 1 base and 7 bases respectively, with 7 bases between them. Looked up from germline, CDR1 is SGHTA and CDR2 is FQGNSA. The CDR3 is made up of 12 amino acids. This chain's CDR3 is CASSLGGGGYTF. The CDR3, as DNA: TGTGCCAGCAGCTTAGGTGGGGGTGGCTACACCTTC. Together with reference TRBV7-2 and TRBJ1-2, the CDR3 gives the full variable domain: GAGVSQSPSNKVTEKGKDVELRCDPISGHTALYWYRQSLGQGLEFLIYFQGNSAPDKSGLPSDRFSAERTGGSVSTLTIQRTQQEDSAVYLCASSLGGGGYTFGSGTRLTVV.

The rearrangement joins TRBV3-1 (or the pseudogene TRBV3-2) to TRBJ2-7; possible D gene TRBD2, 6 bases. The CDR3 sequence is 16 residues long. Per the germline V gene, CDR1 is LGHDT and CDR2 is YNNKEL (reference sequence). Trimming left V 2 bases short and J 5 bases short, with 19 bases between. This CDR3 is CASSQTGANPLDEQYF. As DNA, the CDR3 is TGTGCCAGCAGCCAAACGGGAGCGAACCCCTTGGACGAGCAGTACTTC.

This clone was counted a few times. The genes are TRBV6-2 or TRBV6-3 and TRBJ2-5; D gene ambiguous. Germline V gene lookup returns CDR1 MNHEY and CDR2 SVGEGT. CDR3 length equals 11 residues. V lost 2 bases and J lost 5, with 3 bases in between. The CDR3 protein is CASSYEETQYF. CDR3 coding DNA: TGTGCCAGCAGTTACGAGGAGACCCAGTACTTC.

V and J are TRBV6-5 and TRBJ1-1, with TRBD1 matching 7 bases. Germline assignment: CDR1 MNHEY and CDR2 SVGAGI. The CDR3 sequence is 14 residues long. V shed 2 bases and J 4 bases; nucleotides not matched to a gene: 4. CDR3 amino acids: CASSYGPGGTEAFF. CDR3 nucleotides: TGTGCCAGCAGTTACGGCCCAGGGGGCACTGAAGCTTTCTTT.

The rearrangement joins TRBV3-1 (or the pseudogene TRBV3-2) to TRBJ2-1; no reliable D call. The germline gives CDR1 LGHDT, CDR2 YNNKEL (reference sequence). V lost 3 bases to trimming and J lost 6 bases, with 15 bases between them. The CDR3 contains 15 residues. DNA of the CDR3: TGTGCCAGCAGCCACATGAGATCACGGATCAATGAGCAGTTCTTC. It translates to CASSHMRSRINEQFF.

The V gene is TRBV4-3, the J gene TRBJ2-7; TRBD2 agrees at 7 bases. Germline trimming cut 1 base from V and 7 bases from J; bases unmatched to any gene: 10. The germline V gene encodes CDR1 LGHNA and CDR2 YSLEER. CDR3 size: 15 residues. The CDR3 region has the DNA TGCGCCAGCAGCCAAGCGAGGGGCGGGAGTTGGGAGCAGTACGTC. It translates to CASSQARGGSWEQYV.

The V call is TRBV19, the J call TRBJ2-1, with unresolved D. V gave up 3 bases and J gave up 0 bases, with 9 bases separating them. Germline lookup yields CDR1 LNHDA and CDR2 SQIVND (reference sequence). CDR3 length: 15 amino acids. The CDR3 bases are TGTGCCAGTAGTATCGGGTCGACCTCCTACAATGAGCAGTTCTTC. Protein product: CASSIGSTSYNEQFF.

This sequence joins TRBV25-1 and TRBJ1-6; D not resolved. The CDR3 contains 16 residues. CDR1 is MGHDK and CDR2 is SYGVNS in the germline V gene. The germline V and J ends were trimmed by 3 bases and 0 bases, with 9 bases remaining between them. In DNA, the CDR3 is TGTGCCAGCAGTGATGTCGGGAGCTCCTATAATTCACCCCTCCACTTT. This encodes CASSDVGSSYNSPLHF.

This clone came up once. V and J are TRBV7-3 and TRBJ2-3; TRBD2 matches at 10 bases. The CDR3 sequence is 15 residues long. The germline CDR1 and CDR2 sequences are SGHTA and FQGTGA. J was trimmed by 4 bases and V by 4 bases; bases with no gene match: 5. The CDR3 reads CASSSSGGHADTQYF. Here the CDR3 DNA reads TGTGCCAGCAGCTCTAGCGGGGGTCACGCAGATACGCAGTATTTT.

The rearrangement uses TRBV6-2 or TRBV6-3 and TRBJ2-1, with no clear D. V dropped 4 bases and J dropped 13 bases, with 20 bases sitting between them. The CDR3 spans 14 residues. Germline V gene lookup returns CDR1 MNHEY and CDR2 SVGEGT. Here the CDR3 DNA reads TGTGCCAGCAGTTCGTCCCCGGAGACCGGATTCCAGTTCTTC. Translated: CASSSSPETGFQFF.

V is TRBV27 and J is TRBJ1-1; D not certain. The CDR3 totals 16 residues. Trimming left V 0 bases short and J 3 bases short, with 14 bases between. Germline lookup yields CDR1 MNHEY and CDR2 SMNVEV (reference sequence). CDR3 sequence: CASSLSAVGLYTEAFF. The CDR3, as DNA: TGTGCCAGCAGTTTATCGGCCGTGGGATTGTACACTGAAGCTTTCTTT.

This clone was seen once. This chain connects TRBV15 to TRBJ2-2, with 9 bases matching TRBD1. The junction had 4 bases not matched to a gene; V was cut back by 1 base and J by 1 base. This CDR3 region has 17 residues. Germline V gene lookup returns CDR1 LNHNV and CDR2 YYDKDF (reference sequence). The CDR3 reads CATSRGRGQGNTGELFF. The CDR3 DNA is TGTGCCACCAGCAGAGGGCGGGGACAGGGGAACACCGGGGAGCTGTTTTTT.

V gene TRBV10-3 combines with J gene TRBJ2-5; D could derive from TRBD1 or TRBD2 (5 bases each). The V gene lost 6 bases and the J gene lost 3 bases, with 20 bases spanning the gap. Per germline, CDR1 ENHRY and CDR2 SYGVKD. The CDR3 has 16 amino acids. The DNA of the CDR3 is TGTGCCATCAGACAGACAGATACGGGGCCGAAAGAGACCCAGTACTTC. Translation gives CAIRQTDTGPKETQYF.

This clone was recorded once. It is unclear where the CDR3 begins or ends on the DNA, so no DNA is shown, and the CDR3 is as TCRdb lists it. The chain joins TRBV7-8 to TRBJ2-7; the D call of TRBD1 is as the table states it, not checked on the DNA. Germline V CDR1 and CDR2: SGHVS, FQNEAQ. The CDR3 totals 17 residues, both ends included. The CDR3 protein is CASSFGTGTFLPQGEYF.

V gene TRBV3-1 (or the pseudogene TRBV3-2) combines with J gene TRBJ1-6; 8 nucleotides agree with TRBD1. The CDR3 has 17 residues. Germline V CDR1 and CDR2: LGHDT, YNNKEL (reference sequence). Germline trimming cut 0 bases from V and 7 bases from J; bases unmatched to any gene: 8. The CDR3 is CASSQDDRGVGNSPLHF. The CDR3 DNA reads as TGTGCCAGCAGCCAAGATGACAGGGGTGTTGGCAATTCACCCCTCCACTTT.

This clone was recorded only once. This chain links TRBV7-3 with TRBJ2-1; TRBD2 aligns across 12 bases. V lost 5 bases to trimming and J lost 8 bases; unmatched junction nucleotides: 10. CDR3 length equals 16 residues. CDR1 and CDR2 from the germline V gene are SGHTA and FQGTGA. CDR3 nucleotides: TGTGCCAGCAGCCCCCAACTAGCGGGGGGTCTCGATGAGCAGTTCTTC. Translation gives CASSPQLAGGLDEQFF. The full variable domain, with the rest looked up from reference TRBV7-3 and TRBJ2-1, is GAGVSQTPSNKVTEKGKYVELRCDPISGHTALYWYRQSLGQGPEFLIYFQGTGAADDSGLPNDRFFAVRPEGSVSTLKIQRTERGDSAVYLCASSPQLAGGLDEQFFGPGTRLTVL.